This TCR beta chain was sequenced in a study of CD8 T cells in ankylosing spondylitis (dated by TCRdb to 2015 to 2018). With respect to the entire study: T cell receptor beta repertoires were profiled in healthy donors and ankylosing spondylitis patients so that disease-linked TCR variants could be found. The full study cohort comprised 25 ankylosing spondylitis patients and about 110 healthy donors. Peripheral blood was sampled, and synovial fluid was additionally collected from ankylosing spondylitis patients.

The investigation overall reported the following: Some TCR beta motif variants had previously been reported in synovial fluid and blood of reactive arthritis patients, which suggested common disease-initiation mechanisms. Blood from ankylosing spondylitis patients appeared to be characterized by a TCR beta motif composed of 7 to 9 highly homologous amino acid variants. A CD8+ phenotype was shown by the disease-linked clones, which were found at relatively low frequencies in peripheral blood. The disease-linked clones were reported to be significantly enriched in matched synovial fluid samples from ankylosing spondylitis patients.

A word on this clonotype: Its antigen is unknown. Base-call qualities are not available, and no considerably larger clone is one nucleotide away.

Sequencing was performed on an Illumina HiSeq 2500. Quantitative 5'-RACE with molecular barcodes was the method used to prepare the TCR beta libraries. The published analysis was carried out like this. A new computational method based on a probabilistic model of VDJ rearrangement was used to identify disease-linked TCR variants. The raw public reads went through TCRdb reprocessing: fastp at Q25, MiXCR clone calling, in-frame beta chains kept. Here each entry gathers all rows of one CDR3 protein and keeps the most common genes and DNA. The V and J calls and clone size are TCRdb's, not the authors'. Counted in this sample were 250,000 to 400,000 distinct CDR3 sequences; 11% of them appeared once. The ten largest clonotypes hold roughly 9% of the sample. V is shortened by 2 bases, J by 1 base, and the region joining them spans 9 bases. Inclusive of the bounding cysteine and phenylalanine, the CDR3 is 14 residues long. Solely the CDR3 DNA is kept, with 42 bases framed from the first base. According to the germline V gene, CDR1 reads SGHRS and CDR2 reads YFSETQ.

Recombination linked TRBV5-1 to TRBJ1-2; TRBD1 is a possible D gene, resting on 5 matching bases. Source material: blood, either unsorted or a sorted T cell fraction (not recorded which). The sequence was collected from a female donor with ankylosing spondylitis or in good health (not recorded which). The nucleotide sequence reads TGCGCCAGCAGCTTAGGGGAACTTAACTATGGCTACACCTTC. It specifies CASSLGELNYGYTF.